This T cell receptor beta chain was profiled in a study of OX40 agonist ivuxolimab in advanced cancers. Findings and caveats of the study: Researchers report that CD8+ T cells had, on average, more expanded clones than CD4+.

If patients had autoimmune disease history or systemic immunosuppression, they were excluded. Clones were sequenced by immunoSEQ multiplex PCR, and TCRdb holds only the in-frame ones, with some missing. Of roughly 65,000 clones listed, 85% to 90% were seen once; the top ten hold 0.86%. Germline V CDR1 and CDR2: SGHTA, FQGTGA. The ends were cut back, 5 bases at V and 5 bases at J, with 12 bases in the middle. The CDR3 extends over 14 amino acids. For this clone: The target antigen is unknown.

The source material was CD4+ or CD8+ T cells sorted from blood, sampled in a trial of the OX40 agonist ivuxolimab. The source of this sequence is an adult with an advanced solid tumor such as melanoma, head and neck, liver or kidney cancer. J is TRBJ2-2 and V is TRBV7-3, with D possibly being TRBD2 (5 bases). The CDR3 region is CASSRTPATGELFF. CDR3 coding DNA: TGTGCCAGCAGCAGGACTCCAGCGACCGGGGAGCTGTTTTTT.